The entry below gives a single T cell receptor (beta chain) sequence along with its context. This clonotype was counted ten times or more. The clone's antigen remains unknown. Within one base of it there is no much larger clone, and no base qualities were kept. This sample's treatment or condition label indicates: allogeneic hematopoietic cell transplantation with graft depleted of TCRalphabeta T cells and CD19 B cells. TCRalphabeta/CD19-depleted allogeneic hematopoietic cell grafts were given to the transplant recipients, all of whom were children. CDR1 SGHRS and CDR2 YFSETQ are derived from the germline V gene. V gives up 2 bases and J gives up 10 bases, and the segment between their germline ends measures 10 bases. The CDR3 numbers 12 residues from cysteine through phenylalanine. Here the CDR3 DNA is all that survives: 36 bases in frame from base 1. Libraries were constructed by PCR. TCRdb names Illumina HiSeq 2500 as the instrument used. TCR library preparation used molecular barcoding, with unique molecular identifiers applied to normalize quantification of the TCRbeta repertoire. The raw public data were reprocessed by TCRdb itself: fastp quality trimming at Q25, MiXCR clonotype calling, in-frame beta chains only. Entries that share a CDR3 protein sequence are merged under the most common genes and DNA. This sample has 500,000 to 600,000 distinct CDR3 sequences in its table, and over 20% of those were observed once. The top ten constitute approximately 33% of the sample.

This specimen belongs to a study of T-cell reconstitution after alpha-beta-depleted transplantation in children (dated by TCRdb to 2016 to 2018). Turning to the overall study: The study quantitatively tracked T-cell immune reconstitution after TCRalphabeta/CD19-depleted allogeneic hematopoietic cell transplantation in children using TCR repertoire profiling. The study at large found these results: The apparently early recovery of alphabetaT-cell counts about two months after transplant reportedly depended on only several hundred rapidly expanded clones that came from non-depleted graft cells. In some patients, high TCRbeta diversity at day 60 was attributed to recipient T cells and intrathymic progenitors that had survived conditioning. Over subsequent months, a decline in hyperexpanded clone frequencies was noted, and after one year, T-cell counts and TCRbeta diversity were mostly ascribed to newly produced T cells.

The sequencing used PBMCs, collected before TCRalphabeta/CD19-depleted stem cell transplant. The rearranged segments are TRBV5-1 and TRBJ2-1; a weak D assignment points to TRBD1 (6 bases agree). The sequence came from a boy younger than two with Wiskott-Aldrich syndrome, due to receive a stem cell transplant. The CDR3 corresponds to CASSFRGREQFF. The DNA sequence is TGCGCCAGCAGCTTCAGGGGAAGGGAGCAGTTCTTC.